This entry features one TCR beta chain sequence. Sequencing was performed with immunoSEQ multiplex PCR; in TCRdb, only in-frame clones are kept and a portion is missing. The sample contains 2,500,000 or so clones, around nine tenths of which appear only once. This sample is part of a study of shared clonotypes between healthy human individuals. The source of this sequence is a man between 18 and 29 years old in good health. The sequenced material came from naive CD4+ T cells sorted from blood. The subset denotes: CD45RA+ positively selected.

CDR3 in amino acids: CASSRRAGSGGYTF. CDR3 DNA sequence: TGTGCCAGCAGTAGGAGGGCAGGGTCGGGCGGCTACACCTTC. V is TRBV7-8 and J is TRBJ1-2; D possibly corresponds to TRBD1 (5 bases). The V gene's germline CDR1 is SGHVS and CDR2 FQNEAQ. This CDR3 spans 14 amino acids. V was trimmed by 6 bases and J by 8 bases, leaving 19 bases between them. The entire variable domain, with the rest obtained from reference TRBV7-8 and TRBJ1-2, is as follows: GAGVSQSPRYKVAKRGQDVALRCDPISGHVSLFWYQQALGQGPEFLTYFQNEAQLDKSGLPSDRFFAERPEGSVSTLKIQRTQQEDSAVYLCASSRRAGSGGYTFGSGTRLTVV.